The clone carrying this TCR beta chain was detected a few times. The antigen is not known. This sample is drawn from a study of blood T cells in healthy people across ages. PBMCs, at least 6.5 million per sample, were isolated. General study results and limits: Whereas aged donors had fewer naive CD4+ cells, long-lived donors had more of them and higher diversity.

With a J-beta primer mix and a sample-barcoded 5' primer, a second PCR ran 7 to 11 cycles. MiXCR, applied by TCRdb to the 5' RACE reads, yields one record per CDR3 protein. The sample includes about 1.6 million distinct CDR3 sequences, roughly a third of them seen just once. Sequenced sample: blood. The receptor was derived from a woman aged 25-40 years in good health.

CDR3: CASSFDRGGYGYTF. The CDR3 DNA reads TGCGCCAGCAGCTTTGACAGGGGAGGCTATGGCTACACCTTC. The genes are TRBV5-1 and TRBJ1-2; TRBD1 aligns across 8 bases. Looked up from germline, CDR1 is SGHRS and CDR2 is YFSETQ. Unmatched junction bases numbered 4, after V lost 2 bases and J lost 4 bases. This CDR3 spans 14 amino acids. The entire variable domain, with the rest obtained from reference TRBV5-1 and TRBJ1-2, is as follows: KAGVTQTPRYLIKTRGQQVTLSCSPISGHRSVSWYQQTPGQGLQFLFEYFSETQRNKGNFPGRFSGRQFSNSRSEMNVSTLELGDSALYLCASSFDRGGYGYTFGSGTRLTVV.